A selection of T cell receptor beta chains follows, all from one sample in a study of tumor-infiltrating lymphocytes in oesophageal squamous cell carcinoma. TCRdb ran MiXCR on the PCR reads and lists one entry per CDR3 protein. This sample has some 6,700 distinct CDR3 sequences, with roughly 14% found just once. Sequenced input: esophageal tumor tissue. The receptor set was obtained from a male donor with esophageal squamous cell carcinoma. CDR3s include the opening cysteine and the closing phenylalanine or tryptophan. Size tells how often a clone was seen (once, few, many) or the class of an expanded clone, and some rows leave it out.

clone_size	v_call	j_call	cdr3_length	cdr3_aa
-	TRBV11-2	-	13	CASGVFGNNEQFF
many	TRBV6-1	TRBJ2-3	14	CASSTGSGPDTQYF
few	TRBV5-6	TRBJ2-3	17	CASSLGARVRLGGELYF
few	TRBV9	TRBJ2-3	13	CASSPRTGNTQYF
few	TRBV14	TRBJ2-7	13	CASSPRGVYEQYF
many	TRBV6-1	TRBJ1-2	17	CASSLNPGQVRVYGYTF
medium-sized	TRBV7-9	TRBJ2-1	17	CASTQPSVAGGLNEQFF
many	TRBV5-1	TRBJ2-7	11	CASSWGYEQYF
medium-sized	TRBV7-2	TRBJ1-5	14	CASSPTARGQPQHF
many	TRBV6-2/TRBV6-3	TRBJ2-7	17	CASTPGGRGREFDEQYF
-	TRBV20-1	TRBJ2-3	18	CSARGSGLAGDVSDTQYF
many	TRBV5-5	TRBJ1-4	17	CASSEGTGRQSNEKLFF
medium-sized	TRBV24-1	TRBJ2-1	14	CATKGTGAEYEQFF
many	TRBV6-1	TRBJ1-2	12	CASRQGNYGYTF
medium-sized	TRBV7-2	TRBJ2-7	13	CASSPGLLGEQYF
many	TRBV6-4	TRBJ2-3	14	CASSGAGGTDTQYF
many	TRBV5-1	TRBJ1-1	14	CASSLEGWNTEAFF
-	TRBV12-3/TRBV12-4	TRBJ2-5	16	CARSAEGGIGRGTQDF
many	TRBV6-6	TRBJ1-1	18	CASSYVRRGVFGNTEAFF
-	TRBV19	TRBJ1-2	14	CASRASWEGSGYTF
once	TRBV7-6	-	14	CASSLELHVETQYF
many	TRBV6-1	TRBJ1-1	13	CASSEAAETEAFF
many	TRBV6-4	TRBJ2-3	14	CASSEDGEADTQYF
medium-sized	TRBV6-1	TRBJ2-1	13	CASSETLAVEQFF
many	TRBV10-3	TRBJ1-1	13	CAISPGTGPGAFF
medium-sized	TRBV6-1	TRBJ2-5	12	CASRPDRETQYF
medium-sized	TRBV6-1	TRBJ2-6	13	CASRFTGDNVLTF
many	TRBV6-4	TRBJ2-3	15	CASSAGTQPTDTQYF
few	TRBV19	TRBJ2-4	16	CASSLRDARKNSPLHF
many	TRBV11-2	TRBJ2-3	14	CASSLTADTDTQYF
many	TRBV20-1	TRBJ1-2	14	CSARGTDLTYGYTF
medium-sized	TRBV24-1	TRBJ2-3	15	CATSEVAGDPDTQYF
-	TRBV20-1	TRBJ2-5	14	CSARELHHGETQYF
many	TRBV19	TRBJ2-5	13	CASRGSYQETQYF
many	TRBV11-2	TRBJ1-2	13	CASSLEGDRGYTF
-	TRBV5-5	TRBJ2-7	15	CASSTGGGLNSPLHF
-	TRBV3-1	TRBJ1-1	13	CASSQNPNTEAFF
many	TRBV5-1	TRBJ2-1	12	CASSPGDNEQFF
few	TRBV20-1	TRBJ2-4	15	CSALGQILAKNIQYF
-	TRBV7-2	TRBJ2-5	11	CASNNNYEQYF